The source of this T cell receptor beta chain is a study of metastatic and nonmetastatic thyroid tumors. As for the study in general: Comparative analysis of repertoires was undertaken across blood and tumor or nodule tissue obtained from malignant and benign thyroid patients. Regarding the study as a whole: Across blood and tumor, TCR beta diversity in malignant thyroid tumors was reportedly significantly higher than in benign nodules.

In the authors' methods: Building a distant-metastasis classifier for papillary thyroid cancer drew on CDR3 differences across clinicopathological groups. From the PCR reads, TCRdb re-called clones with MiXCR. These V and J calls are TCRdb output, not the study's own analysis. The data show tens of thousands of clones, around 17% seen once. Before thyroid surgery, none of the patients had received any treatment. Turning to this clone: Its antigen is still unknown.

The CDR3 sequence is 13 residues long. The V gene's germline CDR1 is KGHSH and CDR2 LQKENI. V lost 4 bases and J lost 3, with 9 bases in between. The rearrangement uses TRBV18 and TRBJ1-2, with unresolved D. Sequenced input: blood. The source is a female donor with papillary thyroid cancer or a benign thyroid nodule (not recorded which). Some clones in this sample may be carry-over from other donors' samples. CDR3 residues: CASSQGGDYGYTF. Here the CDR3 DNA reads TGTGCCAGCTCACAGGGAGGCGACTATGGCTACACCTTC.